This TCR beta chain was sequenced in a study of cytomegalovirus exposure and HLA in healthy donors. Study information: The 120 validation repertoires matched the 500 to 750 first-cohort repertoires in platform, a later analysis reported.

This CDR3 has 15 residues. Germline V CDR1 and CDR2: KGHSH, LQKENI. Trimming took off 0 bases at V and 4 bases at J, with 13 bases between the two ends. Libraries were prepared by immunoSEQ multiplex PCR; TCRdb keeps only in-frame clonotypes and omits some of them. The table shows approximately 300,000 clones, with roughly 87% occurring only once. The study's findings and limits: Within the 130 or so validation repertoires, first-cohort TCR clusters tended to co-occur, according to a later analysis.

Concerning this clone: Antigen: not known.

This TCR was sampled from a woman aged 25 to 45 in good health and CMV-seropositive. V is TRBV18 and J is TRBJ2-7; no clear D. The sample taken for sequencing was PBMCs. The CDR3 here is CASSPPTSAAYEQYF. CDR3 sequence (DNA): TGTGCCAGCTCACCACCCACGTCCGCGGCTTACGAGCAGTACTTC.